The 15 T cell receptor beta chains presented below share a single source sample, sequenced in a study of identical twins (dated by TCRdb to the mid-2010s). The method behind the library was 5' RACE. The sequencer was an Illumina HiSeq 2000. Starting from the raw public reads, TCRdb applied fastp trimming at Q25, assembled clones with MiXCR and retained in-frame beta chains. Under each unique CDR3 protein, matching rows form one entry showing the most common genes and DNA. The sample table holds a few hundred thousand distinct CDR3 sequences, of which approximately 13% were seen once. The top ten clonotypes cover 7.2% of the sample. Another study also made use of these data, one on yellow fever vaccine responses in identical twins.

The specimen sequenced was CD8+ T cells sorted from blood. The receptor set was obtained from a woman aged 18-35 years in good health.

This clonotype was picked up a small number of times. The chain combines TRBV5-6 with TRBJ1-2, with 8 positions matching TRBD1. V lost 2 bases and J lost 4; bases outside the gene matches: 10. The CDR3 runs to 16 residues. CDR1 SGHDT and CDR2 YYEEEE come from the germline V gene. Here the CDR3 DNA reads TGTGCCAGCAGCTTTACCGGGGACAGGAAAACCTATGGCTACACCTTC. The encoded protein is CASSFTGDRKTYGYTF.

V gene TRBV11-2 combines with J gene TRBJ2-4, with a tentative D call TRBD1 (5 bases). The CDR3 is 13 amino acids. Looked up from germline, CDR1 is SGHAT and CDR2 is FQNNGV. Trimming left V 0 bases short and J 5 bases short, with 5 bases between. The CDR3: CASSLDRENIQYF. Here the CDR3 DNA reads TGTGCCAGCAGCTTAGACAGGGAAAACATTCAGTACTTC.

This clonotype was counted only a few times. The chain couples TRBV6-1 to TRBJ2-7; D is uncertain. V was trimmed by 2 bases and J by 0 bases, leaving 8 bases between them. CDR1 and CDR2 from the germline V gene are MNHNS and SASEGT. The CDR3 is 14 amino acids. In nucleotides, the CDR3 is TGTGCCAGCAGTGAAACCCCGAGCTCCTACGAGCAGTACGTC. It is translated as CASSETPSSYEQYV.

A few counts support this clonotype. The chain employs TRBV18 and TRBJ2-7; the match to TRBD2 covers 8 bases. The length of the CDR3 is 15 residues. The trim removed 3 bases at V and 3 bases at J, leaving 7 bases unmatched. CDR1 is KGHSH, CDR2 LQKENI, per germline. The CDR3 nucleotides are TGTGCCAGCTCACCGCCTAGCGGGCCGATCTACGAGCAGTACTTC. Protein product: CASSPPSGPIYEQYF.

This clonotype was counted between two and nine times. The chain links TRBV20-1 to TRBJ1-1; D remains ambiguous. The germline gives CDR1 DFQATT, CDR2 SNEGSKA (reference sequence). V lost 3 bases and J 4 bases, leaving 12 bases between the germline ends. The CDR3 consists of 13 residues. The CDR3 DNA sequence: TGCAGTGCTAGTAGTACAGATGGCACTGAAGCTTTCTTT. Amino acids: CSASSTDGTEAFF.

This clonotype was recorded at least ten times. CDR3 nucleotides: TGTGCCACCAGCAGATCGACTAGGGAGGAGCAGTACTTC. Protein sequence: CATSRSTREEQYF. The chain recombines TRBV15 with TRBJ2-7; TRBD2 is a possible D gene (6 bases). V was pared by 2 bases and J by 7 bases, with 12 bases between. This CDR3 contains 13 residues. CDR1 and CDR2 (germline): LNHNV, YYDKDF (reference sequence).

V gene TRBV24-1 combines with J gene TRBJ2-1; D gene uncertain. V lost 5 bases to trimming and J lost 5 bases, with 6 bases between them. Germline V gene lookup returns CDR1 KGHDR and CDR2 SFDVKD. The CDR3 consists of 12 residues. The CDR3 reads CATSGADNEQFF. The CDR3 bases are TGTGCCACCAGTGGGGCAGACAATGAGCAGTTCTTC.

The chain joins TRBV5-4 to TRBJ2-1; 7 bases are a match to TRBD2. Germline V CDR1 and CDR2: SGHNT, YYREEE (reference sequence). V shed 0 bases, J shed 8 bases, and the junction held 11 bases outside the gene matches. The CDR3 is 16 residues long. The CDR3 here is CASSLAAPAGVYEQFF. DNA for the CDR3: TGTGCCAGCAGCTTGGCAGCCCCGGCGGGAGTGTATGAGCAGTTCTTC.

In its sample, this clonotype was seen a few times. Here the CDR3 reads CASSLLGGGPWNEQFF. DNA for the CDR3: TGTGCCAGCAGCTTATTGGGGGGAGGGCCATGGAATGAGCAGTTCTTC. This chain connects TRBV7-2 to TRBJ2-1, with TRBD2 matching over 7 bases. Trimming cost V 2 bases and J 7 bases; bases outside gene matches: 11. Germline CDR1 is SGHTA and CDR2 is FQGNSA. The CDR3 covers 16 residues.

A few counts support this clonotype. The J gene is TRBJ2-5, the V gene TRBV12-3 or TRBV12-4, with 8 bases identical to TRBD2. The CDR3 runs to 16 residues. V was pared by 2 bases and J by 3 bases, with 8 bases of the junction left unmatched. This CDR3 reads CASSLLTGGPEETQYF. CDR3 bases: TGTGCCAGCAGTTTATTGACGGGGGGGCCGGAAGAGACCCAGTACTTC.

This clonotype was observed at least ten times. The V gene is TRBV29-1, the J gene TRBJ1-1; perhaps TRBD1 as D (6 bases). Germline lookup yields CDR1 SQVTM and CDR2 ANQGSEA. This CDR3 is built from 12 residues. V shed 5 bases and J shed 3 bases, with 10 bases lying between them. CDR3: CSVPTGHTEAFF. CDR3 DNA sequence: TGCAGCGTTCCTACAGGGCACACTGAAGCTTTCTTT.

V is TRBV6-5 and J is TRBJ2-1; D possibly matches TRBD1 or TRBD2 (6 bases each). Trimming left V 0 bases short and J 10 bases short, with 10 bases between. The CDR3 runs to 13 residues. Germline V gene lookup returns CDR1 MNHEY and CDR2 SVGAGI. The CDR3 here is CASSYSRGREQFF. The CDR3 bases are TGTGCCAGCAGTTACTCGAGGGGGAGGGAGCAGTTCTTC.

This clonotype was seen many times. The chain combines TRBV28 with TRBJ2-1, with D perhaps given as TRBD1 or TRBD2 (5 bases each). Trimming took 7 bases from V and 12 from J, leaving 13 bases between them. The CDR3 runs 11 residues. CDR1 MDHEN and CDR2 SYDVKM come from the germline V gene. The CDR3 region has the DNA TGTGCCAGCACCCTGGGGCTAGCGCAGTTCTTC. Amino acids: CASTLGLAQFF. Full variable domain (missing parts from reference TRBV28 and TRBJ2-1): DVKVTQSSRYLVKRTGEKVFLECVQDMDHENMFWYRQDPGLGLRLIYFSYDVKMKEKGDIPEGYSVSREKKERFSLILESASTNQTSMYLCASTLGLAQFFGPGTRLTVL.

The V gene is TRBV28, the J gene TRBJ2-7, with D perhaps TRBD1 (5 bases). Germline V gene data show CDR1 as MDHEN and CDR2 as SYDVKM. CDR3 length: 17 residues. Between the trimmed V and J ends, which lost 3 bases and 4 bases, there was a span of 22 bases. CDR3 protein: CASSFPRTRPHPYEQYV. CDR3 coding DNA: TGTGCCAGCAGTTTTCCCAGGACACGACCGCACCCTTACGAGCAGTACGTC.

V gene TRBV27 combines with J gene TRBJ2-1; 7 bases line up with TRBD2. The CDR3 extends over 13 amino acids. V gave up 4 bases and J gave up 5 bases; unmatched junction bases: 2. Looked up from germline, CDR1 is MNHEY and CDR2 is SMNVEV (reference sequence). The CDR3 here is CASSYGLDNEQFF. The CDR3, as DNA: TGTGCCAGCAGTTACGGACTAGACAATGAGCAGTTCTTC.